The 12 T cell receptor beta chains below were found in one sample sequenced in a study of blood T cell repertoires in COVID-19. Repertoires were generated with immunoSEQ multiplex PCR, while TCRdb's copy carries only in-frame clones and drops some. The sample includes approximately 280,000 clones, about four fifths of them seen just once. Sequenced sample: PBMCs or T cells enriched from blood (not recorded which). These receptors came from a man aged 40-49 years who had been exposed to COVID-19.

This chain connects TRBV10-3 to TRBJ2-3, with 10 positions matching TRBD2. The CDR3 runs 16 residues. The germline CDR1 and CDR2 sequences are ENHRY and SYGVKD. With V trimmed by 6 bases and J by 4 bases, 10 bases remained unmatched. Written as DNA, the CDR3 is TGTGCCATCAGGGGGGCTAGCGGGAGAGGGTCAGATACGCAGTATTTT. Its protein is CAIRGASGRGSDTQYF.

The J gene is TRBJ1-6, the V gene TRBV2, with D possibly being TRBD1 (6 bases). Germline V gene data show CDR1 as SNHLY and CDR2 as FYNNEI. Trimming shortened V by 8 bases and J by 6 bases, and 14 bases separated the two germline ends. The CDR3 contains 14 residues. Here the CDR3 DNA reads TGTGCCAGCCGCAGGACAGACCTTAATTCACCCCTCCACTTT. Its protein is CASRRTDLNSPLHF.

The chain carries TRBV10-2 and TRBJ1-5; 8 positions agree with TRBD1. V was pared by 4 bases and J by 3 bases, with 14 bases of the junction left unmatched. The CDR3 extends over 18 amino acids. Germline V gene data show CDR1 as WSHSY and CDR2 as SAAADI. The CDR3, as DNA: TGCGCCAGCAGTGGGTCTCGACAGGGGCCGAAGGACAATCAGCCCCAGCATTTT. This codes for CASSGSRQGPKDNQPQHF.

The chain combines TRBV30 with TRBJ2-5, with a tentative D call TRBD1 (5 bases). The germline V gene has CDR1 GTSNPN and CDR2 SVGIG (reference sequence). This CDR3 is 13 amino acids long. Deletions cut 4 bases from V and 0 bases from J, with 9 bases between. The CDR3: CAWKGYNQETQYF. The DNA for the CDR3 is TGTGCCTGGAAGGGGTACAACCAAGAGACCCAGTACTTC.

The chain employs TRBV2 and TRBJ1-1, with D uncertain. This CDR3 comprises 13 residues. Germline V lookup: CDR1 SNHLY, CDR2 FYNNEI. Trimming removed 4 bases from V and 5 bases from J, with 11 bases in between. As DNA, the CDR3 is TGTGCCAGCAGTGTTGGGCAGAGAACTGAAGCTTTCTTT. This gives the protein CASSVGQRTEAFF.

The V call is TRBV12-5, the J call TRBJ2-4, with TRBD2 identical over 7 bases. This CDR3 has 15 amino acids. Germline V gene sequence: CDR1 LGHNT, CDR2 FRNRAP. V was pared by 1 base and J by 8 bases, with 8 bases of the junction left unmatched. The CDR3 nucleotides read TGTGCTAGTGGTTTGGCCAGAAATGGGGGGGACATTCAGTACTTC. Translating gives CASGLARNGGDIQYF.

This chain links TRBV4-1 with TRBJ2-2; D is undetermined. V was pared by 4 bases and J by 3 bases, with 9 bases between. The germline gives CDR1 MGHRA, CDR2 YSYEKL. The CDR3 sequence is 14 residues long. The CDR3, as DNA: TGCGCCAGCAGCCCCCAGCGAGACACCGGGGAGCTGTTTTTT. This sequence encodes CASSPQRDTGELFF.

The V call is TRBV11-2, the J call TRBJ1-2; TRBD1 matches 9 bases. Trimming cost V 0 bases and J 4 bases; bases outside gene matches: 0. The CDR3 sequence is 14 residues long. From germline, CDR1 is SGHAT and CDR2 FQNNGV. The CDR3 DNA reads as TGTGCCAGCAGCTTAGAGGACAGGGGCTATGGCTACACCTTC. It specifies CASSLEDRGYGYTF.

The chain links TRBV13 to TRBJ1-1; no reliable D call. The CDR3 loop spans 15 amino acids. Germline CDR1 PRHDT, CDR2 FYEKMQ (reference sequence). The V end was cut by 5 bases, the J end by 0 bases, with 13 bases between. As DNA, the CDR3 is TGTGCCAGCAGCCGATCAGGATACATGAACACTGAAGCTTTCTTT. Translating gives CASSRSGYMNTEAFF.

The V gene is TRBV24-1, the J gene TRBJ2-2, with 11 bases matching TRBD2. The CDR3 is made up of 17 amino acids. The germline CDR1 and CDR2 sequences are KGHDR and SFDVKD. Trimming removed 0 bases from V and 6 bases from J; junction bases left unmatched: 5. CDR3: CATSDLGPSGRSGELFF. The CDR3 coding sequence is TGTGCCACCAGTGATTTGGGGCCTAGCGGGAGGTCCGGGGAGCTGTTTTTT.

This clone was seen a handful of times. Here the CDR3 reads CASSETGGLGPQHF. The CDR3 nucleotides are TGTGCCAGCAGCGAGACAGGGGGACTTGGGCCCCAGCATTTT. V is TRBV19 and J is TRBJ1-5, with 9 bases lining up with TRBD1. Losses at the gene ends were 9 bases for V and 9 bases for J; bases not matched to a gene: 12. The germline CDR1 and CDR2 sequences are LNHDA and SQIVND (reference sequence). The CDR3 totals 14 residues.

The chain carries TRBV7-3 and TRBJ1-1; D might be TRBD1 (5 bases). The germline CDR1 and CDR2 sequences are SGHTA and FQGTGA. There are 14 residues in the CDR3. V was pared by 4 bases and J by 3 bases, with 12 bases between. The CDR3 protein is CASSSGGGDTEAFF. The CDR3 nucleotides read TGTGCCAGCAGCTCAGGCGGAGGGGACACTGAAGCTTTCTTT.